The sequence of this T cell receptor (beta chain) was determined in a study of vaccination effects on CD4 cells after COVID-19. About the study: Samples were taken post-vaccine, and their median timing was 72 days after the second dose. Regarding the study as a whole: Vaccine- and infection-induced clones showed marked clonal contraction late following vaccination.

A remark on this clone: Its antigen remains unidentified.

ViraFEST assay sequencing came after antigen-specific CD4+ T cells were expanded with viral peptide pools. The authors isolated CD4+ T cells after about eleven days of culture. Their SARS-CoV-2 infection, verified by PCR, occurred between March and December 2020. Each participant received a vaccine that was either BNT162b2 or mRNA-1273, given as two doses. Two million PBMC were placed in each well, which was supplemented with roughly 9.1 IU/ml IL-2 and around 9.9 ug/ml peptides. Germline lookup yields CDR1 ENHRY and CDR2 SYGVKD. There are 12 residues in the CDR3. Trimming took off 4 bases at V and 4 bases at J, with 8 bases between the two ends. Sequenced by immunoSEQ multiplex PCR; TCRdb stores in-frame clones only, minus some. In the table there are more than 15,000 clones, 65% to 75% of which are singletons.

The clonotype comes from a human donor who had a prior SARS-CoV-2 infection. The chain combines TRBV10-3 with TRBJ2-7; a possible D gene is TRBD2 (5 bases). The material sequenced was CD4+ T cells from PBMCs cultured with SARS-CoV-2 spike peptides, taken after COVID-19 vaccination. CDR3 region: CAISGRGYEQYF. The DNA for the CDR3 is TGTGCCATCAGTGGTCGGGGTTACGAGCAGTACTTC.